These T cell receptor beta chains were read from a single sample in a study of cytomegalovirus exposure and HLA in healthy donors. The table came from immunoSEQ multiplex PCR; TCRdb's copy has only in-frame clones and leaves some out. Of 93,000 or so clones in the sample, approximately 79% were seen once. Specimen: PBMCs. These receptor sequences come from a man aged 50 to 60 in good health and CMV-seropositive. Each CDR3 is given with its conserved first and last residue. The D gene is left open where the match is weak. A row's size may be missing; if present it is once, few, many or a size class.

-,TRBV19,TRBJ2-7,TRBD1,CASSPRPRTGFSYEQHF,TGTGCCAGTAGCCCCCGGCCCCGGACAGGGTTCTCCTACGAGCAGCACTTC
-,TRBV5-6,TRBJ2-3,TRBD2,CASSPMTSGNSDTQYF,TGTGCCAGCAGCCCAATGACTAGCGGGAATTCAGATACGCAGTATTTT
-,TRBV27,TRBJ2-3,TRBD2,CASSYGGGTDTQYF,TGTGCCAGCAGTTACGGGGGGGGAACAGATACGCAGTATTTT
-,TRBV27,TRBJ1-3,TRBD1,CASSSSGQGWLVSGNTIYF,TGTGCCAGCAGTTCCTCCGGACAGGGGTGGCTAGTCTCTGGAAACACCATATATTTT
once,TRBV30,TRBJ1-2,-,CAWSGMGSNYGYTF,TGTGCCTGGAGTGGGATGGGCAGTAACTATGGCTACACCTTC
-,TRBV18,TRBJ1-1,TRBD1,CASSLSRDRGEAFF,TGTGCCAGCTCACTATCCCGGGACAGGGGGGAAGCTTTCTTT
-,TRBV10-3,TRBJ2-1,TRBD1,CATYRGTGSYNEQFF,TGTGCCACCTACAGGGGGACAGGGTCCTACAATGAGCAGTTCTTC
-,TRBV5-1,TRBJ1-1,TRBD1,CASTRGGTGDTEAFF,TGCGCCAGCACCCGGGGGGGGACAGGGGACACTGAAGCTTTCTTT
-,TRBV30,TRBJ2-5,-,CAWKQSETQYF,TGTGCCTGGAAACAGTCGGAGACCCAGTACTTC
once,TRBV27,TRBJ1-4,TRBD1,CASRPRDSEKLFF,TGTGCCAGCAGACCGAGGGACAGCGAAAAACTGTTTTTT